This TCR beta chain was obtained from a study of radiation and T cells in renal cell carcinoma. As for this clone: Its antigen is undetermined.

V was shortened by 11 bases and J by 0 bases, with 16 bases between the two germline ends. The CDR3 is made up of 14 amino acids. CDR1 is MDHEN, CDR2 SYDVKM, per germline. The data were produced by immunoSEQ multiplex PCR, yet TCRdb's version contains in-frame clones alone and is incomplete. The sample includes about 130,000 clones, roughly 80% seen only once; the top ten take 3%. Study observations and caveats: From baseline, blood top tumor clonotypes peaked at 2 weeks post-radiation.

Time point indicated: baseline pretreatment blood. Treatment denoted: 15 Gy SBRT to primary tumor, nephrectomy 4 weeks later. The rearrangement uses TRBV28 and TRBJ1-1; D may be TRBD1 (5 bases). The sequence came from a woman aged 60 to 75 with renal cell carcinoma. Sequenced here: blood, sampled from a patient whose treatment included radiotherapy and nephrectomy. CDR3 amino acids: CASYRGGMNTEAFF. CDR3 bases: TGTGCCTCCTACCGGGGGGGTATGAACACTGAAGCTTTCTTT.